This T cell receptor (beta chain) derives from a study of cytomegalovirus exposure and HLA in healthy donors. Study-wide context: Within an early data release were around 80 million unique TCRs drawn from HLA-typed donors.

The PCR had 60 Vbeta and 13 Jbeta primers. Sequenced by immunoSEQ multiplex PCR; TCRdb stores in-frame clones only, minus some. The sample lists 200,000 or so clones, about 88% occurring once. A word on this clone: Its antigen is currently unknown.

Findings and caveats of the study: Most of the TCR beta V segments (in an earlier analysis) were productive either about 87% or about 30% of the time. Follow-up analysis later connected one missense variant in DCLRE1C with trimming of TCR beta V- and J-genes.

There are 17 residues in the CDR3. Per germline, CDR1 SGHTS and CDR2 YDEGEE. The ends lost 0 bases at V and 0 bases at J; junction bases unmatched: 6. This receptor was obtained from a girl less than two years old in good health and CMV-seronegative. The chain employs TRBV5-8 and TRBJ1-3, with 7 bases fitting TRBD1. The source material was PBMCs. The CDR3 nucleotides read TGTGCCAGCAGCTTGGATCCAGGGGGGTTCTCTGGAAACACCATATATTTT. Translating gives CASSLDPGGFSGNTIYF.